The 22 T cell receptor beta chains in this list originate from one sample, sequenced in a study of blood T cell repertoires in COVID-19. Data came from immunoSEQ multiplex PCR; TCRdb stores just in-frame clones and leaves some out. The sample has about 140,000 clones; 77% are singletons. Sequencing was done on a sample of peripheral blood. The receptors were sampled from a woman aged 45 to 65 with active or convalescent COVID-19.

The CDR3 reads CASSDAGTERTEAFF. The CDR3 DNA sequence: TGTGCCAGCAGTGACGCCGGGACAGAACGCACTGAAGCTTTCTTT. V and J are TRBV28 and TRBJ1-1, with 7 bases fitting TRBD1. V dropped 5 bases and J dropped 4; count of bases not matched to a gene: 10. In germline, CDR1 is MDHEN, CDR2 SYDVKM. This CDR3 has 15 residues.

This clone was recorded a few times. The rearrangement uses TRBV30 and TRBJ1-6; 7 nucleotides align to TRBD1. This CDR3 is built from 15 residues. V dropped 3 bases and J dropped 7; count of bases not matched to a gene: 9. Germline V gene data show CDR1 as GTSNPN and CDR2 as SVGIG (reference sequence). For the CDR3, the DNA is TGTGCCTGGAGCCACGCCGGGACAGACAATTCACCCCTCCACTTT. Amino acids: CAWSHAGTDNSPLHF.

The chain links TRBV27 to TRBJ2-2; D unresolved. V was shortened by 2 bases and J by 5 bases, with 6 bases between the two germline ends. This CDR3 region has 13 residues. The germline gives CDR1 MNHEY, CDR2 SMNVEV (reference sequence). This CDR3 reads CASSLPLTGELFF. In nucleotides, the CDR3 is TGTGCCAGCAGTTTACCCTTGACCGGGGAGCTGTTTTTT.

This clone showed up just once. This chain links TRBV20-1 with TRBJ2-5, with D maybe TRBD2 (5 bases). Germline V gives CDR1 DFQATT, CDR2 SNEGSKA (reference sequence). The CDR3 is 11 amino acids. The CDR3 region is CSRGREETQYF. Written as DNA, the CDR3 is TGCTCAAGAGGGCGGGAAGAGACCCAGTACTTC.

This clone was picked up one time. The chain has TRBV4-2 and TRBJ2-7; D gene unclear. V was trimmed by 4 bases and J by 3 bases, leaving 16 bases between them. Germline-derived CDR1 and CDR2 are LGHNA and YNFKEQ. This CDR3 has 15 amino acids. The CDR3 region is CASSPASGPHYEQYF. The CDR3 coding sequence is TGTGCCAGCAGCCCGGCGAGTGGGCCCCACTACGAGCAGTACTTC.

Only one count was recorded for this clone. The J gene is TRBJ2-1, the V gene TRBV4-2; 10 bases map to TRBD1. Per germline, CDR1 LGHNA and CDR2 YNFKEQ. V gave up 0 bases and J gave up 5 bases; unmatched junction bases: 1. This CDR3 is 15 amino acids long. The CDR3 DNA sequence: TGTGCCAGCAGCCAAGACGGGACAGGGGACAATGAGCAGTTCTTC. Translation: CASSQDGTGDNEQFF.

The chain couples TRBV30 to TRBJ1-1; possibly TRBD1 for D (6 bases). V lost 1 base to trimming and J lost 7 bases, with 16 bases between them. Germline values: CDR1 GTSNPN, CDR2 SVGIG (reference sequence). This CDR3 contains 14 residues. CDR3 in DNA: TGTGCCTGGAGTGACACGGGACACCTTTTTGAAGCTTTCTTT. It yields the protein CAWSDTGHLFEAFF.

This chain connects TRBV30 to TRBJ1-6, with 7 bases that match TRBD1. J was trimmed by 10 bases and V by 4 bases; bases with no gene match: 7. Germline V CDR1 and CDR2: GTSNPN, SVGIG (reference sequence). The CDR3 loop spans 13 amino acids. CDR3 coding DNA: TGTGCCTGGAAGTGGCAGGGGGTCTCACCCCTCCACTTT. This gives the protein CAWKWQGVSPLHF.

CDR3 residues: CASSLRRDWSTDTQYF. CDR3 nucleotides: TGTGCCAGCAGCTTAAGACGGGATTGGAGCACAGATACGCAGTATTTT. The chain employs TRBV11-2 and TRBJ2-3, with D tentatively TRBD2 (5 bases). The CDR3 has 16 amino acids. The ends were cut back, 2 bases at V and 0 bases at J, with 12 bases in the middle. Germline CDR1 reads SGHAT; CDR2 reads FQNNGV.

V gene TRBV3-1 (or the pseudogene TRBV3-2) combines with J gene TRBJ2-5; 12 bases are shared with TRBD1. V shed 6 bases and J 5 bases; nucleotides not matched to a gene: 7. Germline V gene data show CDR1 as LGHDT and CDR2 as YNNKEL (reference sequence). This CDR3 region has 15 residues. The CDR3 protein is CASSYRDRGRETQYF. CDR3 coding DNA: TGTGCCAGCAGTTACCGGGACAGGGGGCGGGAGACCCAGTACTTC.

V is TRBV7-9 and J is TRBJ2-7, with 8 bases identical to TRBD2. V shed 8 bases, J shed 7 bases, and the junction held 7 bases outside the gene matches. This CDR3 contains 12 residues. Germline V gives CDR1 SEHNR, CDR2 FQNEAQ (reference sequence). In DNA form, the CDR3 reads TGTGCCAGCTGGCGGGGGGCGGGTGAGCAGTACTTC. Its translation: CASWRGAGEQYF.

This sequence joins TRBV19 and TRBJ1-2; 10 bases map to TRBD1. The CDR3 totals 14 residues. CDR1 and CDR2 (germline): LNHDA, SQIVND (reference sequence). V dropped 1 base and J dropped 8; count of bases not matched to a gene: 4. The CDR3 is CASSIAGTGVGYTF. The CDR3, as DNA: TGTGCCAGTAGTATAGCCGGGACAGGGGTCGGCTACACCTTC.

This sequence joins TRBV19 and TRBJ1-4; D unclear. This CDR3 is 12 amino acids long. Trimming took 1 base from V and 8 from J, leaving 5 bases between them. From germline, CDR1 is LNHDA and CDR2 SQIVND (reference sequence). The CDR3 DNA reads as TGTGCCAGTAGTATAGGGCCAGAAAAACTGTTTTTT. It yields the protein CASSIGPEKLFF.

The chain's CDR3 is CASSQDQGQGYGYTF. The DNA for the CDR3 is TGCGCCAGCAGCCAAGATCAAGGGCAGGGATATGGCTACACCTTC. This chain links TRBV4-3 with TRBJ1-2; possible D gene TRBD1, 5 bases. This CDR3 contains 15 residues. V was shortened by 0 bases and J by 5 bases, with 13 bases between the two germline ends. Germline V gene data show CDR1 as LGHNA and CDR2 as YSLEER.

This rearrangement joins TRBV3-1 (or the pseudogene TRBV3-2) to TRBJ2-3; D is perhaps TRBD1 (5 bases). CDR1 and CDR2 from the germline V gene are LGHDT and YNNKEL (reference sequence). Trimming left V 0 bases short and J 5 bases short, with 12 bases between. The CDR3 runs 15 residues. CDR3 sequence reads: CASSQEGRLGDTQYF. The CDR3 nucleotides read TGTGCCAGCAGCCAAGAGGGGCGTTTGGGAGATACGCAGTATTTT.

The chain recombines TRBV7-9 with TRBJ2-3; 13 bases are a match to TRBD2. V lost 3 bases to trimming and J lost 3 bases; unmatched junction nucleotides: 9. Germline V gene data show CDR1 as SEHNR and CDR2 as FQNEAQ (reference sequence). This CDR3 is 18 amino acids long. The CDR3 here is CASSFPRTSGGGTDTQYF. The CDR3, as DNA: TGTGCCAGCAGCTTCCCCCGGACTAGCGGGGGTGGAACAGATACGCAGTATTTT. Drawing the rest from reference TRBV7-9 and TRBJ2-3, the complete variable domain is DTGVSQNPRHKITKRGQNVTFRCDPISEHNRLYWYRQTLGQGPEFLTYFQNEAQLEKSRLLSDRFSAERPKGSFSTLEIQRTEQGDSAMYLCASSFPRTSGGGTDTQYFGPGTRLTVL.

This clone was seen just once. The chain has TRBV7-2 and TRBJ2-2, with 7 nucleotides matching TRBD1. This CDR3 contains 16 residues. The V and J ends lost 5 bases and 8 bases, in that order; junction bases with no gene match: 14. Germline-derived CDR1 and CDR2 are SGHTA and FQGNSA. The CDR3 sequence: CASSLRDRVGRGELFF. For the CDR3, the DNA is TGTGCCAGCAGCCTGAGAGACAGGGTCGGCCGAGGGGAGCTGTTTTTT.

This rearrangement joins TRBV6-1 to TRBJ1-6; D remains unclear. Germline values: CDR1 MNHNS, CDR2 SASEGT. V shed 2 bases and J shed 6 bases, with 11 bases lying between them. The CDR3 runs 15 residues. The CDR3 DNA follows: TGTGCCAGCAGTGAATCTCGTCAGTTTAATTCACCCCTCCACTTT. As protein: CASSESRQFNSPLHF.

This chain connects TRBV6-5 to TRBJ2-2; D possibly corresponds to TRBD1 (5 bases). Looked up from germline, CDR1 is MNHEY and CDR2 is SVGAGI. V lost 7 bases and J lost 6, with 12 bases in between. CDR3 length: 13 residues. The CDR3 reads CASKREGAGELFF. CDR3 DNA: TGTGCCAGCAAAAGAGAAGGGGCCGGGGAGCTGTTTTTT.

V is TRBV12-1 and J is TRBJ2-7; TRBD2, as called in the table, went unchecked against the DNA. TRBV12-1 is noted as a pseudogene. The CDR3 length is 16 residues. CDR3 sequence: CASSFSGTSGSDEQYF. The CDR3 bases are TGTGCCAGCAGCTTTTCCGGGACTAGCGGGAGCGACGAGCAGTACTTC.

This clone turned up a few times. The chain is built from TRBV15 and TRBJ1-5, with 7 bases lining up with TRBD1. The CDR3 sequence is 15 residues long. V shed 5 bases and J 6 bases; nucleotides not matched to a gene: 10. The germline gives CDR1 LNHNV, CDR2 YYDKDF (reference sequence). CDR3 residues: CATSGQDFDSQPQHF. CDR3 nucleotide sequence: TGTGCCACCAGCGGACAGGATTTTGATAGTCAGCCCCAGCATTTT. Looking up the rest from reference TRBV15 and TRBJ1-5 gives the full variable domain: DAMVIQNPRYQVTQFGKPVTLSCSQTLNHNVMYWYQQKSSQAPKLLFHYYDKDFNNEADTPDNFQSRRPNTSFCFLDIRSPGLGDTAMYLCATSGQDFDSQPQHFGDGTRLSIL.

On this clone: The identical CDR3 is also encoded by other nucleotide sequences in the sample. This CDR3 reads CASSRRLAGDSTDTQYF. CDR3 nucleotide sequence: TGTGCCAGCAGCCGAAGACTAGCGGGGGATAGCACAGATACGCAGTATTTT. The chain recombines TRBV5-6 with TRBJ2-3; 12 bases fit TRBD2. Germline lookup yields CDR1 SGHDT and CDR2 YYEEEE. V lost 4 bases, J lost 0 bases, and 6 bases stayed unmatched. The CDR3 length is 17 residues.